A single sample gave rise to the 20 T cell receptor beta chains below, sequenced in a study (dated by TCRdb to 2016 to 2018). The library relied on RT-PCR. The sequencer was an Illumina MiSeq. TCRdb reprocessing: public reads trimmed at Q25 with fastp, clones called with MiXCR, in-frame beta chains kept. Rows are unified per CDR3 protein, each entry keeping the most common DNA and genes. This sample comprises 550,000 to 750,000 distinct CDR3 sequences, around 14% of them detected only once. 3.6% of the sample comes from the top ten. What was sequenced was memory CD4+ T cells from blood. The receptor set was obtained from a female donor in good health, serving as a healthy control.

This CDR3 reads CASSFGTLSSYNEQFF. CDR3 sequence (DNA): TGCGCCAGCAGCTTCGGGACCTTGAGCTCCTACAATGAGCAGTTCTTC. The chain carries TRBV5-1 and TRBJ2-1; tentatively, D is TRBD1 or TRBD2 (5 bases each). Per germline, CDR1 SGHRS and CDR2 YFSETQ. Trimming shortened V by 2 bases and J by 0 bases, and 12 bases separated the two germline ends. The CDR3 contains 16 residues.

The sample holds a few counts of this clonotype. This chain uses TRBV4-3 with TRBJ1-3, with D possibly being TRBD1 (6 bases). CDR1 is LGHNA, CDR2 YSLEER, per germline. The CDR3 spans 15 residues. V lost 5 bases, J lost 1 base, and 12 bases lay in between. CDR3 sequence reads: CASSKTGSSGNTIYF. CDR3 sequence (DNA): TGCGCCAGCAGCAAAACAGGGTCTTCTGGAAACACCATATATTTT.

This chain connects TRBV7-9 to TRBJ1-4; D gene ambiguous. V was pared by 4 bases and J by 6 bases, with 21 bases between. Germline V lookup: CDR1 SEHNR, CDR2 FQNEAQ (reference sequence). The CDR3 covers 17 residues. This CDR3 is CASSWYLFGPADEKLFF. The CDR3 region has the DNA TGTGCCAGCAGCTGGTATCTCTTCGGGCCGGCGGATGAAAAACTGTTTTTT.

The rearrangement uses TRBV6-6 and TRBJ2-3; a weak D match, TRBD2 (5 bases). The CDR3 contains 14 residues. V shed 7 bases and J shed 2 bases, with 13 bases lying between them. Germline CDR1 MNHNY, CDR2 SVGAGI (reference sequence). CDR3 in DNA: TGTGCCAGCACCCCGCGGACTGCCACAGATACGCAGTATTTT. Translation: CASTPRTATDTQYF.

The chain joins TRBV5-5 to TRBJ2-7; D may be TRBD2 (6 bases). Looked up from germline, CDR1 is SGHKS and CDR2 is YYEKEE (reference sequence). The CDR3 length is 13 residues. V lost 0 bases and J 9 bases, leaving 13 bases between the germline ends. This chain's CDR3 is CASSLDEGRRQYF. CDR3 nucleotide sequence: TGTGCCAGCAGCTTGGATGAGGGGAGGAGGCAGTACTTC.

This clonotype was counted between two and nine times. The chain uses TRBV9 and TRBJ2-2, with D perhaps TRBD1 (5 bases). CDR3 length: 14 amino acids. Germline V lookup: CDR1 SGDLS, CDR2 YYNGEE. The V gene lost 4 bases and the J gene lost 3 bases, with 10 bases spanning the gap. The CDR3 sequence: CASSQQVYTGELFF. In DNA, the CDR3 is TGTGCCAGCAGCCAACAGGTTTACACCGGGGAGCTGTTTTTT.

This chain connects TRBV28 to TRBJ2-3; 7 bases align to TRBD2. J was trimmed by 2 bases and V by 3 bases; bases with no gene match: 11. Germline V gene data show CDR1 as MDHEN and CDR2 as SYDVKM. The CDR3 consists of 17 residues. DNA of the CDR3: TGTGCCAGCAGTTTTCTCGGCGCGGGGGATAACACAGATACGCAGTATTTT. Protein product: CASSFLGAGDNTDTQYF.

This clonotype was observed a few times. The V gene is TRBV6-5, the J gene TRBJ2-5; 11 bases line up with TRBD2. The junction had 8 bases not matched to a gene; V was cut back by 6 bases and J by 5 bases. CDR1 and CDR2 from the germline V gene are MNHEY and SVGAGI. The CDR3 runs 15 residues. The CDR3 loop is CASRLAGEGGETQYF. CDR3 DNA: TGTGCCAGCAGACTAGCGGGAGAGGGGGGCGAGACCCAGTACTTC.

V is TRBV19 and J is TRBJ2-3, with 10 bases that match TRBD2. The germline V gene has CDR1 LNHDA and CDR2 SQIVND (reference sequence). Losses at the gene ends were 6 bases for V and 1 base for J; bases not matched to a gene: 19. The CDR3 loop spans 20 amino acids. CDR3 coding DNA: TGTGCCAGTAGCTCGAGTTGGACTAGCGGCACTCCCACCCGCACAGATACGCAGTATTTT. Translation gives CASSSSWTSGTPTRTDTQYF.

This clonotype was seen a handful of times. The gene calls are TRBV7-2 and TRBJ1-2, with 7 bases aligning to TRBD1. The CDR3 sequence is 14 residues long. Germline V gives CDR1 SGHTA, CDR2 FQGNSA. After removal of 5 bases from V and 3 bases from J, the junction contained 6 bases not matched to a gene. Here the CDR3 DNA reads TGTGCCAGCAGCCTCAGCGACAGGGACTATGGCTACACCTTC. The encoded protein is CASSLSDRDYGYTF.

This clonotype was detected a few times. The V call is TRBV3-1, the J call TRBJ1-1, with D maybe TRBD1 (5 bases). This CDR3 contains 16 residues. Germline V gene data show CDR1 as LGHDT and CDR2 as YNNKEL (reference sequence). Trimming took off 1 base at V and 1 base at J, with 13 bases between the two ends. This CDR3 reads CASSQAQGIANTEAFF. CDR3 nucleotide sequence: TGTGCCAGCAGCCAAGCCCAGGGAATTGCGAACACTGAAGCTTTCTTT.

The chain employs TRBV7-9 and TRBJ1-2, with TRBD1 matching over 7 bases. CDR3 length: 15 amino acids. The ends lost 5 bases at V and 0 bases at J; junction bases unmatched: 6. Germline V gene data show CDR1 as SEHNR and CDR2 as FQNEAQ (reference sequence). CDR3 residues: CASSPKTGTNYGYTF. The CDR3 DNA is TGTGCCAGCAGCCCCAAGACAGGGACTAACTATGGCTACACCTTC.

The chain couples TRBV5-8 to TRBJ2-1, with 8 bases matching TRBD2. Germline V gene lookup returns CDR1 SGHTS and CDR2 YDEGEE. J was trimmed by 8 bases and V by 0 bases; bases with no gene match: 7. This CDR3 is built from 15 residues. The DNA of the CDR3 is TGTGCCAGCAGCTTGGGGGTTAGCGGGAACGATGAGCAGTTCTTC. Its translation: CASSLGVSGNDEQFF.

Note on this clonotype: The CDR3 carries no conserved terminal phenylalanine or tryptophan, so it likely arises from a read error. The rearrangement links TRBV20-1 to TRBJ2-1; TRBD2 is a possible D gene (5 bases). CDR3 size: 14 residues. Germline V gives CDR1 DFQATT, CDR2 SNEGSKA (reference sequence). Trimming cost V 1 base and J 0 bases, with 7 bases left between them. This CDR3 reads CSARATTSYNEQFL. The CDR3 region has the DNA TGCAGTGCTAGAGCGACTACCTCCTACAATGAGCAGTTCTTA.

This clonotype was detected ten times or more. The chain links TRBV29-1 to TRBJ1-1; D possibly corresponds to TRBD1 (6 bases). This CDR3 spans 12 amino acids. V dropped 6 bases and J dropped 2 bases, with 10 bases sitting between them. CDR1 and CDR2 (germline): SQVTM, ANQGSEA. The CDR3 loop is CSVLTGNTEAFF. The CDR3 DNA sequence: TGCAGCGTATTGACAGGTAACACTGAAGCTTTCTTT.

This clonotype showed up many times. The CDR3 is CASSTGTGAYNEQFF. The CDR3 coding sequence is TGCGCCAGCAGCACCGGGACAGGGGCCTACAATGAGCAGTTCTTC. V and J are TRBV5-1 and TRBJ2-1; 10 nucleotides agree with TRBD1. Germline values: CDR1 SGHRS, CDR2 YFSETQ. The CDR3 sequence is 15 residues long. V lost 4 bases and J lost 2; bases outside the gene matches: 3. Full variable domain (rest looked up from reference TRBV5-1 and TRBJ2-1): KAGVTQTPRYLIKTRGQQVTLSCSPISGHRSVSWYQQTPGQGLQFLFEYFSETQRNKGNFPGRFSGRQFSNSRSEMNVSTLELGDSALYLCASSTGTGAYNEQFFGPGTRLTVL.

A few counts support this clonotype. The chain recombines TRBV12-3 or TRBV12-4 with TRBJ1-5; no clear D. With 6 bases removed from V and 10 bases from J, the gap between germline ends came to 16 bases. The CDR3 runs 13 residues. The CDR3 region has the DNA TGTGCCAGCAGATCCAATACAAGAGGTCCCCAGCATTTT. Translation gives CASRSNTRGPQHF.

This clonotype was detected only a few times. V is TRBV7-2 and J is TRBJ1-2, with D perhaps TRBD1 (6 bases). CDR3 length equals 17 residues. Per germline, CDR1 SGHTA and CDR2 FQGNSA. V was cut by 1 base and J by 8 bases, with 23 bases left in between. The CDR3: CASSLDSAVSGANGYTF. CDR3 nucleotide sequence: TGTGCCAGCAGCTTAGACAGTGCGGTATCAGGGGCGAACGGCTACACCTTC.

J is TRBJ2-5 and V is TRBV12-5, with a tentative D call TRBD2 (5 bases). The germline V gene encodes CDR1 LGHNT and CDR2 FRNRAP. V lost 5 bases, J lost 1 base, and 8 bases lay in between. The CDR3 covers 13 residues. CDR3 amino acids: CASGPDSQETQYF. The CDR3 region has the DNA TGTGCTAGTGGTCCGGACTCCCAAGAGACCCAGTACTTC.

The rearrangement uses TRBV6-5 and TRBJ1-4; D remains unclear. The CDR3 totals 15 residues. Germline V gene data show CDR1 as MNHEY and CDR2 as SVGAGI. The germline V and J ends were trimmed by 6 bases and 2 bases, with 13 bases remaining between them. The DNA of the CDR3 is TGTGCCAGCAGGCACGTGGCCTTTACTAATGAAAAACTGTTTTTT. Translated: CASRHVAFTNEKLFF.